Sequencing of this T cell receptor (beta chain) was carried out in a study of HIV-infected patients and healthy controls (dated by TCRdb to the mid-2010s). V ends up 3 bases short and J 4 bases short, with an unmatched junction base count of 8. The CDR3 covers 16 residues, taking in both the cysteine and the phenylalanine. The entry retains the CDR3 DNA only, 48 bases that are in frame from base 1. For CDR1 and CDR2, the germline V gene lists SGHTA and FQGNSA. Notes on this clonotype: The antigen this receptor binds is unknown. Base qualities were left out, and no much larger clone turns up one base away.

The library was made by 5' RACE. Sequencing relied on an Illumina MiSeq. Clones were called with MiXCR by TCRdb after fastp trimmed the public reads at Q25, and only in-frame beta chains were retained. Merged by CDR3 protein, the rows form single entries marked with the most common genes and DNA. The sample table lists 70,000 or so distinct CDR3 sequences, about 16% of them with a count of one. The top ten clones comprise approximately 6% of the sample. The source of this sequence is a human donor in good health. The sequence is built from TRBV7-2 and TRBJ1-2, with TRBD1 matching 10 junction bases. Sequences were obtained from CD4+ T cells from blood. The CDR3 reads CASSFSRQGAGYGYTF. Read as DNA, the sequence is TGTGCCAGCAGCTTCTCCCGACAGGGGGCAGGCTATGGCTACACCTTC.